The following is a TCR beta chain sequence with its context. In its sample, this clonotype comes out as medium-sized (0.01 to 0.1%). Its target antigen remains unknown. Base qualities are not recorded, but no much larger clone differs from it by a single base. This beta chain is off target for a library built for alpha chains, so its abundance means little. The time point label for this specimen denotes: sample taken at primary tumor resection. The donors were 65 to 85 patients from the lung TRACERx cohort who had early-stage, untreated non-small cell lung cancer. For TCR sequencing, whole RNA was extracted from tumor and nontumor lung tissue, or from cryopreserved PBMC samples, and no cell sorting was done. A patient was chosen for TCR sequencing only when enough RNA was available from at least two tumor regions. A lung pathologist reviewed the tumor and adjacent nontumor lung specimens before the specimens were selected.

The method behind the library was 5' RACE. The run used a NextSeq 500. The TCR library protocol attached a unique molecular identifier to each TCR cDNA molecule to allow correction of PCR and sequencing errors. Regarding the original processing steps: TCR identification, UMI-based error correction and CDR3 extraction were performed with Decombinator tools. Expanded TCRs were defined as those above a frequency of 2 per 1,000, corresponding to the top 1% of the tumor frequency distribution. Expanded tumor TCRs statistically deemed absent (corrected P<0.05) from at least one tumor region were classed as regional, and all other expanded tumor TCRs were classed as ubiquitous. Renyi diversity was computed with the R vegan package after each repertoire had been subsampled 100 times to 5,000 TCRs. CDR3 similarity networks were built from amino acid triplet string-kernel similarity, with CDR3s being connected when pairwise similarity was above 0.82. TCRdb ran its own pipeline on the public reads, namely fastp trimming at Q25 and MiXCR clone calling, and kept in-frame beta chains. Rows merge per CDR3 protein into single entries with the most common DNA and genes. The V and J calls and clone size come from TCRdb's table, not from the authors' own analysis. For this sample there are around 1,500 distinct CDR3 sequences; approximately 9.8% appear just once. 30% to 40% of the sample goes to the ten largest clones.

From V the trimming removes 4 bases and from J it removes 3 bases, while the gene matches leave 3 bases of the junction unaccounted for. The CDR3 covers 14 residues, taking in both the cysteine and the phenylalanine. Only the CDR3 DNA stays, 42 bases, in frame from base 1. As encoded in the germline V gene, CDR1 is SGHTA while CDR2 is FQGTGA. This entry belongs to a study of spatial heterogeneity in lung cancer (dated by TCRdb to the late 2010s). A note on the overall study: More beta-chain than alpha-chain transcripts were consistently detected, likely reflecting higher beta-chain transcript abundance. TCR transcript counts in tumor regions correlated strongly with a T cell transcriptional module score from matched bulk RNA-seq. In the raw uncorrected reads, each unique combination of TCR and UMI appeared on average more than ten times. In non-small cell lung cancer, the study quantitatively compared TCR alpha and beta repertoires across several tumor regions, matched nontumor lung, and blood. Nonsynonymous mutation counts, determined by whole-exome sequencing of tumor tissue, were related to TCR repertoire features. Both alpha and beta chains were TCR-sequenced in about 240 tumor regions, 64 matched nontumor lung samples and around 54 PBMC samples obtained at surgery. Study-level results and caveats: The tumor nonsynonymous mutation count correlated with the number of expanded alpha and beta TCRs within the tumor. Counts of ubiquitous and regional expanded TCRs were found to correlate with counts of ubiquitous and regional nonsynonymous mutations, respectively. Estimated TCR-seq coverage of tumor T cells was only 7% to 8.5% for alpha chains and 12% to 15% for beta chains. Additional single-cell paired TCR alpha and beta sequencing was considered necessary to confirm, at a functional level, the hypothesis that regional TCRs recognize regional mutations.

The clonotype originates from a female donor with early-stage non-small cell lung cancer. This sequence uses TRBV7-3 and TRBJ2-3, and 8 junction bases match TRBD2. The source material was lung tumor tissue, sampled at surgery. CDR3 reads: CASSSGLATDTQYF. In nucleotide form, the sequence is TGTGCCAGCAGCTCCGGACTAGCTACAGATACGCAGTATTTT.